The clone carrying this TCR beta chain has only a few counts. Its specificity is not known. The sample comes from a study of cytomegalovirus exposure and HLA in healthy donors. The PCR had 60 Vbeta and 13 Jbeta primers. As originally analysed: Around 80 million unique TCR beta chains, some 10 million of them shared, were counted by a later analysis. Clones were read by immunoSEQ multiplex PCR, and TCRdb kept only the in-frame ones, dropping some. V and J calls and clone size come straight from that table; D and trimming were deduced from the DNA. This table holds under 80,000 clones, about 69% found once. The study's findings and limits: V- and J-gene trimming in TCR beta was tied to a missense DCLRE1C variant by an analysis performed later. Using a false discovery rate of 0.05, a later analysis showed that approximately 17,000 TCR beta sequences were associated with HLA alleles. An ancestry cluster, one associated with Asian ancestry, reportedly showed fewer N-insertions than the approximately 700-donor mean in a later analysis.

The TCR was taken from a woman in her 30s in good health and CMV-seronegative. The sample consisted of PBMCs.

DNA for the CDR3: TGTGCCAGCAGGGGCCCCGGGGGCAATCAGCCCCAGCATTTT. Protein: CASRGPGGNQPQHF. The V call is TRBV27, the J call TRBJ1-5; D unresolved. V shed 6 bases and J shed 2 bases, with 11 bases lying between them. Looked up from germline, CDR1 is MNHEY and CDR2 is SMNVEV (reference sequence). This CDR3 has 14 residues.